This entry lists 24 T cell receptor beta chains sequenced from one sample in a study of early stage breast cancer tumors. Sequencing used immunoSEQ multiplex PCR; TCRdb keeps in-frame clones, though not all of them. The data contain 25,000 to 30,000 clones, 55% to 75% of them singletons. Sequencing was carried out using blood. Receptors originate from a person in their fifties with breast cancer.

This rearrangement joins TRBV19 to TRBJ2-2; D gene ambiguous. Germline loops: CDR1 LNHDA, CDR2 SQIVND (reference sequence). Trimming shortened V by 3 bases and J by 7 bases, and 9 bases separated the two germline ends. This CDR3 is 13 amino acids long. The CDR3 DNA sequence: TGTGCCAGTAGTATTATCAGCGACGGGGAGCTGTTTTTT. Residues: CASSIISDGELFF. The whole variable domain, filled in from reference TRBV19 and TRBJ2-2, reads DGGITQSPKYLFRKEGQNVTLSCEQNLNHDAMYWYRQDPGQGLRLIYYSQIVNDFQKGDIAEGYSVSREKKESFPLTVTSAQKNPTAFYLCASSIISDGELFFGEGSRLTVL.

Only one count was recorded for this clone. V usage is TRBV9 and J usage is TRBJ1-3; perhaps TRBD1 as D (5 bases). This CDR3 comprises 17 residues. The V gene lost 4 bases and the J gene lost 3 bases, with 20 bases spanning the gap. Per the germline V gene, CDR1 is SGDLS and CDR2 is YYNGEE. The CDR3, as DNA: TGTGCCAGCAGCCCCCGACAGTTAGGGCATGGTGGAAACACCATATATTTT. Amino acids: CASSPRQLGHGGNTIYF.

The rearrangement links TRBV30 to TRBJ1-5; D not resolved. From germline, CDR1 is GTSNPN and CDR2 SVGIG (reference sequence). The ends were cut back, 5 bases at V and 11 bases at J, with 16 bases in the middle. There are 12 residues in the CDR3. The CDR3 spells CAWRGVSGAQHF. CDR3 DNA sequence: TGTGCCTGGCGAGGAGTGTCGGGCGCCCAGCATTTT.

This clone was detected a few times. V gene TRBV19 combines with J gene TRBJ1-3, with D maybe TRBD1 (5 bases). The CDR3 extends over 15 amino acids. The ends were cut back, 7 bases at V and 4 bases at J, with 17 bases in the middle. The germline V gene has CDR1 LNHDA and CDR2 SQIVND (reference sequence). CDR3 region: CASTLLGGEGNTIYF. The CDR3 DNA sequence: TGTGCCAGTACCCTTCTTGGGGGTGAAGGAAACACCATATATTTT.

The chain couples TRBV13 to TRBJ2-5, with 9 bases fitting TRBD2. Germline trimming cut 6 bases from V and 5 bases from J; bases unmatched to any gene: 16. Germline CDR1 and CDR2: PRHDT and FYEKMQ (reference sequence). The CDR3 is 17 amino acids. CDR3 sequence: CASSQTSGLLIEETQYF. CDR3 coding DNA: TGTGCCAGCAGTCAAACTAGCGGGTTGTTGATAGAGGAGACCCAGTACTTC.

This clone occurred once. The genes are TRBV5-1 and TRBJ2-1; D not certain. The germline gives CDR1 SGHRS, CDR2 YFSETQ. Trimming took off 0 bases at V and 3 bases at J, with 19 bases between the two ends. The CDR3 extends over 18 amino acids. CDR3 nucleotide sequence: TGCGCCAGCAGCTTGGAGGACCCCCTTACACATTTCTACAATGAGCAGTTCTTC. This sequence encodes CASSLEDPLTHFYNEQFF.

The sample holds a few counts of this clone. The gene calls are TRBV27 and TRBJ2-7; maybe TRBD1 (5 bases). Looked up from germline, CDR1 is MNHEY and CDR2 is SMNVEV (reference sequence). V was clipped by 3 bases and J by 3 bases, with 9 bases between them. The length of the CDR3 is 13 residues. The CDR3 loop is CASSFGAGYEQYF. CDR3 bases: TGTGCCAGCAGTTTTGGGGCTGGCTACGAGCAGTACTTC.

The count of this clone is one. The chain joins TRBV13 to TRBJ2-5; D is perhaps TRBD2 (5 bases). V gave up 5 bases and J gave up 5 bases, with 12 bases separating them. Germline loops: CDR1 PRHDT, CDR2 FYEKMQ (reference sequence). The CDR3 sequence is 13 residues long. This CDR3 is CASSAEGGETQYF. CDR3 nucleotides: TGTGCCAGCAGCGCCGAGGGTGGGGAGACCCAGTACTTC.

This clone was found a few times. This chain joins TRBV15 and TRBJ2-1; maybe TRBD1 (5 bases). The CDR3 runs 16 residues. CDR1 is LNHNV, CDR2 YYDKDF, per germline (reference sequence). The ends were cut back, 5 bases at V and 5 bases at J, with 19 bases in the middle. The CDR3: CATSGSTGFLNNEQFF. The CDR3 DNA reads TGTGCCACCAGCGGATCCACAGGATTCCTTAACAATGAGCAGTTCTTC.

CDR3: CAWTGTGAKGEQYF. The CDR3 DNA reads as TGTGCCTGGACCGGGACAGGGGCTAAAGGCGAGCAGTACTTC. This sequence joins TRBV30 and TRBJ2-7, with 10 bases aligning to TRBD1. The J segment lost 6 bases and the V segment lost 4 bases, leaving 9 bases of the junction unmatched. Germline CDR1 reads GTSNPN; CDR2 reads SVGIG (reference sequence). The CDR3 is made up of 14 amino acids.

This chain uses TRBV10-3 with TRBJ1-2; 10 nucleotides align to TRBD1. The CDR3 contains 14 residues. In germline, CDR1 is ENHRY, CDR2 SYGVKD. J gave up 6 bases and V 6 bases, and 7 bases lay outside the gene matches. The CDR3: CAISRQGAMDGYTF. The CDR3 region has the DNA TGTGCCATCAGCCGACAGGGGGCGATGGATGGCTACACCTTC.

This clone was found a few times. The chain joins TRBV30 to TRBJ1-1, with D unresolved. The CDR3 has 14 residues. V lost 3 bases and J lost 0, with 11 bases in between. CDR1 and CDR2 from the germline V gene are GTSNPN and SVGIG (reference sequence). CDR3 DNA: TGTGCCTGGAGCCTAGCCCCCATGAACACTGAAGCTTTCTTT. Translation: CAWSLAPMNTEAFF.

The V and J genes are TRBV2 and TRBJ2-6; D is unclear. The V and J ends lost 4 bases and 4 bases respectively, with 14 bases between them. The CDR3 covers 16 residues. CDR1 SNHLY and CDR2 FYNNEI come from the germline V gene. In DNA, the CDR3 is TGTGCCAGCAGTGCCCTTTCTGCCGCCGGGGCCAACGTCCTGACTTTC. This codes for CASSALSAAGANVLTF.

This rearrangement joins TRBV2 to TRBJ2-1, with 10 positions matching TRBD2. V gave up 11 bases and J gave up 4 bases; unmatched junction bases: 20. Per the germline V gene, CDR1 is SNHLY and CDR2 is FYNNEI. The CDR3 is 18 residues long. For the CDR3, the DNA is TGTGCCTCCGCCAGGACTAGCGGTTTACTACTCATATACAATGAGCAGTTCTTC. Translated, it gives CASARTSGLLLIYNEQFF. Full variable domain (missing parts from reference TRBV2 and TRBJ2-1): EPEVTQTPSHQVTQMGQEVILRCVPISNHLYFYWYRQILGQKVEFLVSFYNNEISEKSEIFDDQFSVERPDGSNFTLKIRSTKLEDSAMYFCASARTSGLLLIYNEQFFGPGTRLTVL.

The chain links TRBV7-9 to TRBJ1-2; D remains ambiguous. Germline V gene sequence: CDR1 SEHNR, CDR2 FQNEAQ (reference sequence). CDR3 length: 13 amino acids. V lost 2 bases, J lost 7 bases, and 11 bases lay in between. The CDR3 bases are TGTGCCAGCAGCTTATATTCGGAGGGTGGCTACACCTTC. The encoded protein is CASSLYSEGGYTF. The full variable domain, completed using reference TRBV7-9 and TRBJ1-2, is DTGVSQNPRHKITKRGQNVTFRCDPISEHNRLYWYRQTLGQGPEFLTYFQNEAQLEKSRLLSDRFSAERPKGSFSTLEIQRTEQGDSAMYLCASSLYSEGGYTFGSGTRLTVV.

The gene calls are TRBV10-2 and TRBJ2-3; the D is unclear. V was cut by 3 bases and J by 0 bases, with 13 bases left in between. CDR1 is WSHSY, CDR2 SAAADI, per germline. This CDR3 spans 16 amino acids. The CDR3 DNA sequence: TGCGCCAGCAGTGACCCCTACGGTTCTAGCACAGATACGCAGTATTTT. Translation: CASSDPYGSSTDTQYF.

The chain combines TRBV6-6 with TRBJ2-1; TRBD2 might be the D (5 bases). The CDR3 covers 16 residues. In germline, CDR1 is MNHNY, CDR2 SVGAGI (reference sequence). Trimming pared 4 bases from V and 4 bases from J, leaving 17 bases between. The CDR3 sequence: CASSFSADWRYNEQFF. The CDR3 DNA follows: TGTGCCAGCAGTTTTTCAGCGGACTGGAGGTACAATGAGCAGTTCTTC.

The chain joins TRBV29-1 to TRBJ1-5; 7 bases line up with TRBD1. Losses at the gene ends were 4 bases for V and 5 bases for J; bases not matched to a gene: 8. Germline values: CDR1 SQVTM, CDR2 ANQGSEA. The CDR3 is 14 amino acids. CDR3 region: CSVVETGIDQPQHF. The CDR3 DNA is TGCAGCGTTGTAGAGACAGGGATAGATCAGCCCCAGCATTTT.

The V and J genes are TRBV5-1 and TRBJ2-7; TRBD1 agrees at 12 bases. From germline, CDR1 is SGHRS and CDR2 YFSETQ. There are 15 residues in the CDR3. Trimming removed 1 base from V and 6 bases from J; junction bases left unmatched: 5. For the CDR3, the DNA is TGCGCCAGCAGCTTGATGGGACAGGGGGCCGGCGAGCAGTACTTC. The encoded protein is CASSLMGQGAGEQYF.

The chain uses TRBV9 and TRBJ2-3; the D is unclear. This CDR3 spans 13 amino acids. V was pared by 2 bases and J by 2 bases, with 6 bases between. Germline V gene sequence: CDR1 SGDLS, CDR2 YYNGEE. The CDR3: CASSVRDTDTQYF. As DNA, the CDR3 is TGTGCCAGCAGCGTGCGAGACACAGATACGCAGTATTTT.

The genes are TRBV10-3 and TRBJ2-5; 13 bases are a match to TRBD2. V lost 4 bases and J lost 5; bases outside the gene matches: 4. The CDR3 length is 15 residues. The V gene's germline CDR1 is ENHRY and CDR2 SYGVKD. This CDR3 is CAISGTSGSKETQYF. DNA of the CDR3: TGTGCCATCAGTGGGACTAGCGGGAGTAAGGAGACCCAGTACTTC.

This chain links TRBV7-2 with TRBJ2-7; D not resolved. In germline, CDR1 is SGHTA, CDR2 FQGNSA. The germline V and J ends were trimmed by 1 base and 2 bases, with 6 bases remaining between them. This CDR3 has 13 residues. Here the CDR3 DNA reads TGTGCCAGCAGCTTAGAGCCGGCCTACGAGCAGTACTTC. Its protein product is CASSLEPAYEQYF.

The rearrangement joins TRBV5-1 to TRBJ2-2; D is ambiguous. V was trimmed by 0 bases and J by 4 bases, leaving 10 bases between them. The V gene's germline CDR1 is SGHRS and CDR2 YFSETQ. The CDR3 runs 15 residues. CDR3 sequence reads: CASSLGRVLTGELFF. As DNA, the CDR3 is TGCGCCAGCAGCTTGGGAAGGGTTCTCACCGGGGAGCTGTTTTTT. Combining the CDR3 with reference TRBV5-1 and TRBJ2-2 gives the whole variable domain KAGVTQTPRYLIKTRGQQVTLSCSPISGHRSVSWYQQTPGQGLQFLFEYFSETQRNKGNFPGRFSGRQFSNSRSEMNVSTLELGDSALYLCASSLGRVLTGELFFGEGSRLTVL.

In this sample, this clone turned up a few times. The J gene is TRBJ1-2, the V gene TRBV6-5; 9 nucleotides agree with TRBD1. CDR3 length: 14 amino acids. In germline, CDR1 is MNHEY, CDR2 SVGAGI. Trimming at V came to 5 bases and at J to 8 bases, leaving 9 bases not matched to a gene. CDR3: CASSATGGRSGYTF. CDR3 coding DNA: TGTGCCAGCAGTGCTACAGGGGGCAGATCGGGCTACACCTTC.